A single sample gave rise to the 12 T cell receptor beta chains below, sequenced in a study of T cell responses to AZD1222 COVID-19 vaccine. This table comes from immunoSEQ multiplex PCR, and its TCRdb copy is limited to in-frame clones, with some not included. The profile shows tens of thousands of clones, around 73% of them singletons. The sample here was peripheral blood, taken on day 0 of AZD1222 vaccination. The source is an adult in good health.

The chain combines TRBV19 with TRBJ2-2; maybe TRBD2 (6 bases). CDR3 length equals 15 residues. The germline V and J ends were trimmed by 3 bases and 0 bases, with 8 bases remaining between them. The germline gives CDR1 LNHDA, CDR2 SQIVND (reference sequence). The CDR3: CASSMPSANTGELFF. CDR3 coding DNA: TGTGCCAGTAGTATGCCTAGCGCGAACACCGGGGAGCTGTTTTTT.

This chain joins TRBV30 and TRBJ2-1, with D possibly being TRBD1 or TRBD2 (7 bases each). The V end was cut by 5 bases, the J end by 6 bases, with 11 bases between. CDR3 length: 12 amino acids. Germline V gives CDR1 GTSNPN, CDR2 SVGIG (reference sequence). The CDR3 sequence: CAWGRGLNEQFF. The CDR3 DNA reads TGTGCCTGGGGGAGGGGGCTCAATGAGCAGTTCTTC.

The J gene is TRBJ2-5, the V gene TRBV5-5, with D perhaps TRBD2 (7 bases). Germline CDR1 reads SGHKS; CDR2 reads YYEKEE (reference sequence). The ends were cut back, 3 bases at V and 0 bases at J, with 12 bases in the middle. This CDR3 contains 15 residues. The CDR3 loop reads CASSSGGTYQETQYF. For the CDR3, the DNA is TGTGCCAGCAGCTCGGGGGGCACCTACCAAGAGACCCAGTACTTC. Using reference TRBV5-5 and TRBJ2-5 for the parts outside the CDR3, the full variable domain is DAGVTQSPTHLIKTRGQQVTLRCSPISGHKSVSWYQQVLGQGPQFIFQYYEKEERGRGNFPDRFSARQFPNYSSELNVNALLLGDSALYLCASSSGGTYQETQYFGPGTRLLVL.

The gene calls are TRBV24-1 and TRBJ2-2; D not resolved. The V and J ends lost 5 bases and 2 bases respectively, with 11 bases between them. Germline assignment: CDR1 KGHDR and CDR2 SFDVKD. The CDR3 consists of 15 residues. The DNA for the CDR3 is TGTGCCACCAGTGCCCGTTGGGGAAACACCGGGGAGCTGTTTTTT. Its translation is CATSARWGNTGELFF.

CDR3 nucleotides: TGTGCCAGCAGTTTTTCCGTGGGAGGAGGGACCGGGGAGCTGTTTTTT. Translating gives CASSFSVGGGTGELFF. The chain couples TRBV27 to TRBJ2-2, with D possibly being TRBD2 (6 bases). This CDR3 spans 16 amino acids. Germline assignment: CDR1 MNHEY and CDR2 SMNVEV (reference sequence). Trimming shortened V by 3 bases and J by 5 bases, and 16 bases separated the two germline ends.

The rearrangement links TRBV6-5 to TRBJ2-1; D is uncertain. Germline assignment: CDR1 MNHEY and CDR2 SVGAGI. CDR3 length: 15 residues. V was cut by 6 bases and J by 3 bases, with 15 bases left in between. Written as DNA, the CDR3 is TGTGCCAGCAGGTCAACCGCTGGACGCTACAATGAGCAGTTCTTC. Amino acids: CASRSTAGRYNEQFF.

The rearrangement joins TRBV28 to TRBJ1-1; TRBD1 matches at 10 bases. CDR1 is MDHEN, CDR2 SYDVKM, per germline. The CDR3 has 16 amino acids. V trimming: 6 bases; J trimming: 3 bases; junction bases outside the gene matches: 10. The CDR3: CASSKPGQGTYTEAFF. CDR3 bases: TGTGCCAGCAGCAAGCCGGGACAGGGGACATACACTGAAGCTTTCTTT.

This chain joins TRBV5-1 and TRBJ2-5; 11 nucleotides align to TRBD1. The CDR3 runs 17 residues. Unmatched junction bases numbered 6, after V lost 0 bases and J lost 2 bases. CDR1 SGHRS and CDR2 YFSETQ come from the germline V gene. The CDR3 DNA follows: TGCGCCAGCAGCTTGGGGCTTGGGACAGGGGGACAAGAGACCCAGTACTTC. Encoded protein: CASSLGLGTGGQETQYF.

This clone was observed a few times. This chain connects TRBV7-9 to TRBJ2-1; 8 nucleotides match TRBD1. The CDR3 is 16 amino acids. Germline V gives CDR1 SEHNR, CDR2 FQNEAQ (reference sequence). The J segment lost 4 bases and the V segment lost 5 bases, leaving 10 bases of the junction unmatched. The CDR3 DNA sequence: TGTGCCAGCAGCCCTATAGACAGGGGAATATACAATGAGCAGTTCTTC. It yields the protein CASSPIDRGIYNEQFF.

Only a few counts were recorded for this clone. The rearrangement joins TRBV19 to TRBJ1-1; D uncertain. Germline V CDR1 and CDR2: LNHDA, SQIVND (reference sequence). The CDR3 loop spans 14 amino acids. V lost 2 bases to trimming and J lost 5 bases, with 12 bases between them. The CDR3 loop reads CASSIIGLATEAFF. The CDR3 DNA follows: TGTGCCAGTAGTATAATAGGACTGGCGACTGAAGCTTTCTTT.

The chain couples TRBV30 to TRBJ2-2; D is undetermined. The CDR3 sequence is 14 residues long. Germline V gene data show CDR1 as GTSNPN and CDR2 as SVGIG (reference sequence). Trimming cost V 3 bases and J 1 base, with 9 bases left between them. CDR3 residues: CAWRRLMNTGELFF. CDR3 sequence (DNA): TGTGCCTGGAGAAGATTAATGAACACCGGGGAGCTGTTTTTT.

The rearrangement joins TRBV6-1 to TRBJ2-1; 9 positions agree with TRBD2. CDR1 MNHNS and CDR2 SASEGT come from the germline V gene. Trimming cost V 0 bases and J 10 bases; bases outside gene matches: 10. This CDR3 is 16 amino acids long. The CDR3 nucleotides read TGTGCCAGCAGTGAAGCGTTTGGGCGGGAGGGGTACGAGCAGTTCTTC. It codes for CASSEAFGREGYEQFF.